This TCR beta chain was retrieved from a study of blood T cell repertoires in COVID-19. Study background: Spain, Italy and the United States supplied samples that represented acute and convalescent COVID-19. The cDNA or gDNA used as material had been derived from T cells, B-cell-depleted T cells, or PBMCs.

Recruited during active infection, patients (from Seattle) were subsequently followed longitudinally. The CDR3 has 15 amino acids. Trimming cost V 7 bases and J 4 bases; bases outside gene matches: 7. Germline V CDR1 and CDR2: MDHEN, SYDVKM. Authors' analysis steps: Reference gene primer amplification in the assay estimated nucleated cell counts. Libraries were prepared by immunoSEQ multiplex PCR; TCRdb keeps only in-frame clonotypes and omits some of them. Clone size and V and J calls were adopted from that table, with D and trimming inferred from the DNA. The data show some 270,000 clones, with 70% to 85% seen just once and about 0.9% held by the top ten.

The sequenced sample was peripheral blood. The TCR originated in a human donor with COVID-19, enrolled during active disease. The donor label of this sample is uncertain. This chain connects TRBV28 to TRBJ2-2; 9 positions agree with TRBD2. The CDR3, as DNA: TGTGCCAGCAAAAGGGGGACTAGCAGCACCGGGGAGCTGTTTTTT. Amino acid sequence: CASKRGTSSTGELFF. Based on the CDR3 plus reference TRBV28 and TRBJ2-2, the full variable domain is DVKVTQSSRYLVKRTGEKVFLECVQDMDHENMFWYRQDPGLGLRLIYFSYDVKMKEKGDIPEGYSVSREKKERFSLILESASTNQTSMYLCASKRGTSSTGELFFGEGSRLTVL.